A single sample is the source of the 27 T cell receptor beta chains below, sequenced in a study of T cell responses to AZD1222 COVID-19 vaccine (dated by TCRdb to the early 2020s). Library creation used the immunoSEQ multiplex PCR assay. In its TCRdb copy, this immuneACCESS table keeps in-frame sequences only and misses some clones. Where compared with another copy, unresolved V genes explain less than half of these, and the others have no known cause. This sample gives 130,000 to 150,000 clones in total; 92% of them show up just once. The ten biggest clones cover 2.5% to 4% of the sample. The sample's time point label, decoded: baseline before first vaccination. Specimen: peripheral blood, collected on day 0 of AZD1222 vaccination. These receptors originate from an adult in good health.

This chain links TRBV6-2 or TRBV6-3 with TRBJ2-7, with D maybe TRBD2 (5 bases). CDR3 length: 16 residues. Per germline, CDR1 MNHEY and CDR2 SVGEGT. Trimming took 2 bases from V and 5 from J, leaving 19 bases between them. In nucleotides, the CDR3 is TGTGCCAGCAGTTACGAGGTGGGAGAGGCCTACCACGAGCAGTACTTC. Amino acids: CASSYEVGEAYHEQYF.

The V and J genes are TRBV25-1 and TRBJ1-1, with unresolved D. Germline lookup yields CDR1 MGHDK and CDR2 SYGVNS. V gave up 0 bases and J gave up 7 bases, with 3 bases separating them. CDR3 length equals 11 residues. The CDR3 sequence is CASSEYSEAFF. For the CDR3, the DNA is TGTGCCAGCAGTGAATATAGTGAAGCTTTCTTT.

The chain combines TRBV10-1 with TRBJ2-2; 7 bases are a match to TRBD1. The V segment lost 10 bases and the J segment 3 bases; nucleotides outside the gene matches: 20. The CDR3 length is 18 residues. Germline lookup yields CDR1 WNHNN and CDR2 SYGVQD (reference sequence). CDR3 loop: CATTRGPGDRTYTGELFF. CDR3 sequence (DNA): TGCGCCACCACGAGGGGGCCCGGAGACAGAACATACACCGGGGAGCTGTTTTTT.

The chain is built from TRBV30 and TRBJ1-2; D remains unclear. The CDR3 totals 12 residues. Germline loops: CDR1 GTSNPN, CDR2 SVGIG (reference sequence). V gave up 7 bases and J gave up 3 bases, with 12 bases separating them. This chain's CDR3 is CAFNPLDYGYTF. The CDR3 nucleotides are TGTGCCTTCAACCCTCTCGACTATGGCTACACCTTC.

The rearrangement uses TRBV3-1 (or the pseudogene TRBV3-2) and TRBJ2-3; D gene uncertain. The CDR3 has 15 amino acids. V dropped 4 bases and J dropped 6 bases, with 17 bases sitting between them. Germline V gene sequence: CDR1 LGHDT, CDR2 YNNKEL (reference sequence). The CDR3 region has the DNA TGTGCCAGCAGCCCGTCTACCGTGGGTTTTGATACGCAGTATTTT. Translated: CASSPSTVGFDTQYF.

This chain uses TRBV6-2 or TRBV6-3 with TRBJ1-2, with D tentatively TRBD1 (5 bases). V was pared by 1 base and J by 2 bases, with 23 bases between. This CDR3 spans 19 amino acids. The V gene's germline CDR1 is MNHEY and CDR2 SVGEGT. The CDR3 DNA is TGTGCCAGCAGTTACTTCCAGTCGTCACAGGCTCGGGAGAACTATGGCTACACCTTC. Protein sequence: CASSYFQSSQARENYGYTF.

The rearrangement uses TRBV5-1 and TRBJ1-2, with no clear D. The V gene's germline CDR1 is SGHRS and CDR2 YFSETQ. The CDR3 is 11 amino acids. The V and J ends lost 5 bases and 4 bases respectively, with 6 bases between them. The CDR3 spells CASRAGYGYTF. CDR3 nucleotide sequence: TGCGCCAGCAGGGCTGGCTATGGCTACACCTTC.

The rearrangement uses TRBV5-1 and TRBJ2-3; the match to TRBD2 covers 11 bases. V trimming: 4 bases; J trimming: 3 bases; junction bases outside the gene matches: 1. This CDR3 is built from 14 residues. In germline, CDR1 is SGHRS, CDR2 YFSETQ. In DNA, the CDR3 is TGCGCCAGCAGCCGGACTAGCGGGACAGATACGCAGTATTTT. The encoded protein is CASSRTSGTDTQYF.

The chain carries TRBV27 and TRBJ1-5; weak D call: TRBD1 (5 bases). Germline CDR1 MNHEY, CDR2 SMNVEV (reference sequence). This CDR3 contains 17 residues. V gave up 6 bases and J gave up 0 bases, with 18 bases separating them. The chain's CDR3 is CASSSRLTASSNQPQHF. For the CDR3, the DNA is TGTGCCAGCAGCTCAAGACTGACAGCTTCTAGCAATCAGCCCCAGCATTTT.

The rearrangement uses TRBV12-3 or TRBV12-4 and TRBJ1-1; no clear D. This CDR3 has 13 residues. The V gene lost 5 bases and the J gene lost 1 base, with 8 bases spanning the gap. The CDR3, as DNA: TGTGCCAGCAGTGAGGTTGGGAACACTGAAGCTTTCTTT. The encoded protein is CASSEVGNTEAFF.

This sequence joins TRBV7-7 and TRBJ2-5; tentative D call: TRBD2 (6 bases). The CDR3 runs to 17 residues. The germline V gene encodes CDR1 SSHAT and CDR2 FNYEAQ (reference sequence). Trimming removed 5 bases from V and 0 bases from J, with 19 bases in between. The DNA of the CDR3 is TGTGCCAGCAGCCAACTCCTGGGCGGGAACAACCAAGAGACCCAGTACTTC. Translation gives CASSQLLGGNNQETQYF.

V and J are TRBV4-3 and TRBJ1-1; TRBD1 might be the D (5 bases). This CDR3 comprises 14 residues. V was cut by 4 bases and J by 5 bases, with 14 bases left in between. The germline gives CDR1 LGHNA, CDR2 YSLEER. The CDR3 sequence is CASSRGHLGTEAFF. CDR3 DNA: TGCGCCAGCAGCCGTGGACACCTCGGGACTGAAGCTTTCTTT.

The rearrangement joins TRBV18 to TRBJ2-5; D not certain. The CDR3 covers 14 residues. Trimming took 0 bases from V and 2 from J, leaving 7 bases between them. The germline V gene has CDR1 KGHSH and CDR2 LQKENI. DNA for the CDR3: TGTGCCAGCTCACCACCTCCAGGTCAAGAGACCCAGTACTTC. Translation gives CASSPPPGQETQYF.

The rearrangement links TRBV25-1 to TRBJ2-7, with 7 bases that match TRBD1. This CDR3 is built from 13 residues. V gave up 3 bases and J gave up 7 bases; unmatched junction bases: 6. From germline, CDR1 is MGHDK and CDR2 SYGVNS. CDR3 DNA: TGTGCCAGCAGTGATGGGACAGTACGTGAGCAGTACTTC. This translates into CASSDGTVREQYF.

The V gene is TRBV28, the J gene TRBJ1-2, with TRBD1 matching over 9 bases. The CDR3 extends over 14 amino acids. The V gene's germline CDR1 is MDHEN and CDR2 SYDVKM. V shed 5 bases and J 2 bases; nucleotides not matched to a gene: 3. The CDR3 DNA reads TGTGCCAGCAGTCGGGACAGGGAAAACTATGGCTACACCTTC. Amino acids: CASSRDRENYGYTF.

The V call is TRBV3-1 (or the pseudogene TRBV3-2), the J call TRBJ1-2, with D possibly being TRBD1 (5 bases). Trimming took off 4 bases at V and 2 bases at J, with 11 bases between the two ends. CDR3 size: 14 residues. The germline V gene has CDR1 LGHDT and CDR2 YNNKEL (reference sequence). The CDR3 coding sequence is TGTGCCAGCAGCCCAAGGGGAGGGAACTATGGCTACACCTTC. Protein: CASSPRGGNYGYTF.

The gene calls are TRBV13 and TRBJ1-2; D gene uncertain. There are 14 residues in the CDR3. Germline CDR1 reads PRHDT; CDR2 reads FYEKMQ (reference sequence). V lost 1 base to trimming and J lost 2 bases, with 8 bases between them. CDR3 protein: CASSLERTNYGYTF. The CDR3 region has the DNA TGTGCCAGCAGCTTAGAACGGACCAACTATGGCTACACCTTC.

The chain couples TRBV11-2 to TRBJ2-2; possible D gene TRBD2, 7 bases. The germline V gene encodes CDR1 SGHAT and CDR2 FQNNGV. The CDR3 runs to 16 residues. V shed 3 bases and J shed 4 bases, with 15 bases lying between them. The CDR3 sequence: CASSFSLGGRTGELFF. The CDR3 DNA sequence: TGTGCCAGCAGCTTCTCGTTGGGGGGGCGCACCGGGGAGCTGTTTTTT.

On this clone itself: Germline is not matched at one junction end, which may reflect a read error. The chain couples TRBV6-1 to TRBJ1-4; D might be TRBD1 (5 bases). Germline CDR1 reads MNHNS; CDR2 reads SASEGT. The CDR3 spans 12 residues. CDR3 bases: TGTGCCAGCAGTGACCCAGGGAGGCCCGAGGTTTTT. This gives the protein CASSDPGRPEVF.

The V and J genes are TRBV24-1 and TRBJ2-2; the D is unclear. The CDR3 is 15 residues long. Germline lookup yields CDR1 KGHDR and CDR2 SFDVKD. V lost 0 bases to trimming and J lost 6 bases, with 10 bases between them. CDR3 DNA sequence: TGTGCCACCAGTGATTTGCAAGGTCTGGCCGGGGAGCTGTTTTTT. This gives the protein CATSDLQGLAGELFF.

The chain is built from TRBV20-1 and TRBJ2-1; TRBD2 agrees at 7 bases. V dropped 3 bases and J dropped 4; count of bases not matched to a gene: 6. Looked up from germline, CDR1 is DFQATT and CDR2 is SNEGSKA (reference sequence). The CDR3 has 14 residues. CDR3 DNA sequence: TGCAGTGCTAGTTTAGCGGGTTTTTACAATGAGCAGTTCTTC. This translates into CSASLAGFYNEQFF.

The chain links TRBV5-4 to TRBJ2-7; TRBD2 agrees at 8 bases. CDR1 is SGHNT and CDR2 is YYREEE in the germline V gene (reference sequence). The V gene end was trimmed by 4 bases and the J gene end by 0 bases; junction bases not matched to a gene: 9. There are 16 residues in the CDR3. The CDR3 nucleotides are TGTGCCAGCAGCCGGGGGGGGAACCTCCCCTCCTACGAGCAGTACTTC. It translates to CASSRGGNLPSYEQYF.

The J gene is TRBJ2-7, the V gene TRBV7-9, with D uncertain. This CDR3 is built from 13 residues. Germline CDR1 reads SEHNR; CDR2 reads FQNEAQ (reference sequence). V lost 7 bases to trimming and J lost 1 base, with 11 bases between them. DNA for the CDR3: TGTGCCAGCAACCCCGGCAGGTCCTACGAGCAGTACTTC. It yields the protein CASNPGRSYEQYF. Full variable domain (outside the CDR3, taken from reference TRBV7-9 and TRBJ2-7): DTGVSQNPRHKITKRGQNVTFRCDPISEHNRLYWYRQTLGQGPEFLTYFQNEAQLEKSRLLSDRFSAERPKGSFSTLEIQRTEQGDSAMYLCASNPGRSYEQYFGPGTRLTVT.

V gene TRBV5-1 combines with J gene TRBJ1-1; D ambiguous. The germline CDR1 and CDR2 sequences are SGHRS and YFSETQ. This CDR3 has 14 residues. V dropped 4 bases and J dropped 11 bases, with 21 bases sitting between them. The DNA for the CDR3 is TGCGCCAGCAGCCCCCCCGACTCGCTCCGTGAGGCTTTCTTT. It specifies CASSPPDSLREAFF.

CDR3 region: CASSYSTGETQYF. As DNA, the CDR3 is TGTGCCAGCAGTTACTCGACAGGGGAGACCCAGTACTTC. This chain links TRBV6-5 with TRBJ2-5; 7 bases agree with TRBD1. This CDR3 comprises 13 residues. V shed 0 bases, J shed 5 bases, and the junction held 0 bases outside the gene matches. CDR1 and CDR2 from the germline V gene are MNHEY and SVGAGI.

V and J are TRBV28 and TRBJ1-4; D unresolved. V gave up 8 bases and J gave up 10 bases, with 17 bases separating them. CDR3 length: 13 amino acids. Germline CDR1 and CDR2: MDHEN and SYDVKM. The CDR3 sequence is CASRRPGGGKLFF. CDR3 DNA sequence: TGTGCCAGCCGACGGCCCGGTGGCGGAAAACTGTTTTTT.

The CDR3 region has the DNA TGTGCCAGCAGTCCCACAGGGGCTAAAGGCAATCAGCCCCAGCATTTT. Translating it yields CASSPTGAKGNQPQHF. This chain uses TRBV7-9 with TRBJ1-5; 7 bases agree with TRBD1. V was clipped by 6 bases and J by 2 bases; unmatched bases: 10. Germline loops: CDR1 SEHNR, CDR2 FQNEAQ (reference sequence). CDR3 length: 16 residues.